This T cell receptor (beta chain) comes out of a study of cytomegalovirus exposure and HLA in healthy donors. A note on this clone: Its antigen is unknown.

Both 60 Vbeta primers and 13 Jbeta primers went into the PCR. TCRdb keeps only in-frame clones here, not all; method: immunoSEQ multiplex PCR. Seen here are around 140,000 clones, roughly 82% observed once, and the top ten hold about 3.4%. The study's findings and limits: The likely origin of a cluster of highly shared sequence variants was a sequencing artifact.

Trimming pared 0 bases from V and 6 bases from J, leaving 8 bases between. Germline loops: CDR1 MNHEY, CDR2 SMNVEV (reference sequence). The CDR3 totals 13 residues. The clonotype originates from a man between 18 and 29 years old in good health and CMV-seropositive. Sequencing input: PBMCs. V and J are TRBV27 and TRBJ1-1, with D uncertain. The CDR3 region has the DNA TGTGCCAGCAGTTTATCGTTGGGCTCTGAAGCTTTCTTT. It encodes CASSLSLGSEAFF.